The rows below give T cell receptor beta chains drawn from one sample of a study of cytomegalovirus exposure and HLA in healthy donors. Clones were sequenced by immunoSEQ multiplex PCR, and TCRdb holds only the in-frame ones, with some missing. The profile covers 70,000 to 100,000 clones, with approximately 80% appearing a single time and 2% to 2.5% taken by the ten largest. The sample was PBMCs. The receptors derive from a man aged 18 to 29 in good health and CMV-seronegative. CDR3s include the opening cysteine and the closing phenylalanine or tryptophan. D genes are given only for firm matches. A clone size is listed for some rows: how often the clone was seen (once, few, many), or a class if it is expanded.

D gene | J gene | clone size | V gene | CDR3 DNA | CDR3 protein
NA | TRBJ2-3 | once | TRBV25-1 | TGTGCCAGCAGTGACGGAATAGCGGCAGATACGCAGTATTTT | CASSDGIAADTQYF
NA | TRBJ1-5 | NA | TRBV19 | TGTGCCAGCATGAGGGGGAGTAATACGACCCAGCATTTT | CASMRGSNTTQHF
NA | TRBJ2-1 | NA | TRBV6-6 | TGTGCCAGCGGGAGACGGGAAGAGCAGTTCTTC | CASGRREEQFF
NA | TRBJ2-1 | NA | TRBV9 | TGTGCCAGCAGCGTAGATGGACTCCAAAACCTCAATGAGCAGTTCTTC | CASSVDGLQNLNEQFF
TRBD2 | TRBJ2-5 | NA | TRBV25-1 | TGTGCCAGCGAACCCTCTAGCGGGGCACAAGAGACCCAGTACTTC | CASEPSSGAQETQYF
TRBD2 | TRBJ2-5 | NA | TRBV7-6 | TGTGCCAGCAGCTTAGGGACTAGCGGGGGGGTGCAAGAGACCCAGTACTTC | CASSLGTSGGVQETQYF
TRBD1 | TRBJ1-2 | NA | TRBV9 | TGTGCCAGCACCGACGGAGGGGGCTACTATGGCTACACCTTC | CASTDGGGYYGYTF
NA | TRBJ1-2 | NA | TRBV6-5 | TGTGCCAGCAATCTAGACAGTCCCTATGGCTACACCTTC | CASNLDSPYGYTF
TRBD1 | TRBJ2-2 | NA | TRBV18 | TGTGCCAGCTCCCTACAGGGGGCGCCGGGCACCGGGGAGCTGTTTTTT | CASSLQGAPGTGELFF
NA | TRBJ1-1 | NA | TRBV7-9 | TGTGCCAGCAGCATGGGAGCGGGGATGTACACTGAAGCTTTCTTT | CASSMGAGMYTEAFF
TRBD2 | TRBJ2-7 | NA | TRBV9 | TGTGCCAGCAGCCCGCGGACTAGCGGGGGAGGCGAGCAGTACTTC | CASSPRTSGGGEQYF
NA | TRBJ2-1 | NA | TRBV6-5 | TGTGCCAGCAGTTACGCGGGGGCTTACAATGAGCAGTTCTTC | CASSYAGAYNEQFF
NA | TRBJ2-7 | once | TRBV5-1 | TGCGCCAGCACCTCAGGATTTAGCTCCTACGAGCAGTACTTC | CASTSGFSSYEQYF
NA | TRBJ1-5 | NA | TRBV7-2 | TGTGCCAGCAGCTTTGCAGGAGGTTACAATCAGCCCCAGCATTTT | CASSFAGGYNQPQHF
TRBD1 | TRBJ2-2 | NA | TRBV7-3 | TGTGCCAGCAGCTCCCGGACAGGCTTCGGCGGGGAGCTGTTTTTT | CASSSRTGFGGELFF
NA | TRBJ1-1 | NA | TRBV7-8 | TGTGCCAGCAGTACAGGGATAGGGTACACTGAAGCTTTCTTT | CASSTGIGYTEAFF
NA | TRBJ2-7 | once | TRBV4-1 | TGCGCCAGCAGCCAAGGGCCCGGGGTAGCCTACGAGCAGTACTTC | CASSQGPGVAYEQYF
NA | TRBJ2-1 | NA | TRBV5-4 | TGTGCCAGCAGCTTGGGGGCCCCCTACAATGAGCAGTTCTTC | CASSLGAPYNEQFF
NA | TRBJ2-5 | once | TRBV5-1 | TGCGCCAGCAGCTTGGGACAGCTCCAAGAGACCCAGTACTTC | CASSLGQLQETQYF
TRBD2 | TRBJ2-7 | NA | TRBV11-2 | TGTGCCAGCAGTCTAGCGGGGGGCTCCTACGAGCAGTACTTC | CASSLAGGSYEQYF
TRBD1 | TRBJ1-6 | NA | TRBV5-6 | TGTGCCAGCACCCTAGGACAGGGGCCCTTTTTGACCCTCCACTTT | CASTLGQGPFLTLHF
NA | TRBJ1-2 | NA | TRBV18 | TGTGCCAGCTCACCGAACGAGGGGGAGAGTGGCTACACCTTC | CASSPNEGESGYTF
NA | TRBJ2-1 | NA | TRBV10-2 | TGCGCCAGCAGTTCAACTTGGAATGAGCAGTTCTTC | CASSSTWNEQFF